This T cell receptor (beta chain) was captured by sequencing in a study of shared clonotypes between healthy human individuals. Study findings and constraints: Estimated richness was generally greater in naive than memory subsets.

V lost 0 bases, J lost 5 bases, and 28 bases lay in between. Germline-derived CDR1 and CDR2 are SGHTA and FQGNSA. The CDR3 contains 21 residues. Caucasian adults residing in Nashville, Tennessee made up all the donors. In the study's own analysis: Owing to the provision of junction-only sequences devoid of quality scores by immunoSEQ, filtering differed. The table came from immunoSEQ multiplex PCR; TCRdb's copy has only in-frame clones and leaves some out. That table is the source of V, J and clone size, and D and trimming were worked out from the DNA. This sample has some 1,100,000 clones; 70% to 80% occur once, and the top ten carry about 0.52%. To note about this clone: The antigen is undetermined.

The sample consisted of memory CD4+ T cells from PBMCs. Regarding subset: CD45RA-negative fraction. The chain recombines TRBV7-2 with TRBJ1-4; D not resolved. This TCR was sampled from a man aged 18 to 29 in good health. Some clones in this sample may be carry-over from other donors' samples. The DNA for the CDR3 is TGTGCCAGCAGCTTAGCGGCCCTTTTGTGGGTGGGCCGAGCCCTCAATGAAAAACTGTTTTTT. It is translated as CASSLAALLWVGRALNEKLFF. Full variable domain (remainder filled in from reference TRBV7-2 and TRBJ1-4): GAGVSQSPSNKVTEKGKDVELRCDPISGHTALYWYRQSLGQGLEFLIYFQGNSAPDKSGLPSDRFSAERTGGSVSTLTIQRTQQEDSAVYLCASSLAALLWVGRALNEKLFFGSGTQLSVL.